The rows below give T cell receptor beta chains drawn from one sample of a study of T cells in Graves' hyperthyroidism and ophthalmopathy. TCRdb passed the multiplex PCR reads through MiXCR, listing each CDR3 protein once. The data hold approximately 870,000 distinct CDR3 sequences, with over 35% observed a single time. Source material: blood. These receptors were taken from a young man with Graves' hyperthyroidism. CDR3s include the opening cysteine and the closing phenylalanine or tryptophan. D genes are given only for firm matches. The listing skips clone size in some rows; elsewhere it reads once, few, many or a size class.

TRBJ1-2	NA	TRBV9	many	TGTGCCAGCAGCTCCCAGGGCAGTCCTAACTATGGCTACACCTTC	CASSSQGSPNYGYTF
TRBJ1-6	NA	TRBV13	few	TGTGCCAGCAGCTTAGTCCTTGGTCAGCTTGATTCACCCCTCCACTTT	CASSLVLGQLDSPLHF
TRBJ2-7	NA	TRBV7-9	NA	TGTGCCAGCAGTCGATTCCAGGACTCCTACGAGCAGTACTTC	CASSRFQDSYEQYF
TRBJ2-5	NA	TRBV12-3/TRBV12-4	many	TGTGCCACCCAGGGAGCTCAAGAGACCCAGTACTTC	CATQGAQETQYF
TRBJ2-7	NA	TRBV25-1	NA	TGTGCCAGCAGTGAATATGGGGGGACCGAGCAGTACTTC	CASSEYGGTEQYF
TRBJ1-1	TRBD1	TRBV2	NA	TGTGCCAGCAGTTACGGGGGACAGGGAGACACTGAAGCTTTCTTT	CASSYGGQGDTEAFF
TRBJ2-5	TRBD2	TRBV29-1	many	TGCAGCGTTGAACTAGCGGGAGGACGAGAGACCCAGTACTTC	CSVELAGGRETQYF
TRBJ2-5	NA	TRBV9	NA	TGTGCCAGCAGCGTGGCGGGATGGCCGGAGACCCAGTACTTC	CASSVAGWPETQYF
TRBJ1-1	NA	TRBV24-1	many	TGTGCCACCAGTGCCTTCCATGGAACTGAAGCTTTCTTT	CATSAFHGTEAFF
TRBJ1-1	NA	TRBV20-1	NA	TGCAGTGCTAGCTTAACTTTCTTT	CSASLTFF
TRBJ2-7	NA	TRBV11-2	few	TGTGCCAGCAGTTTTTTCACGGGGGTCGAGCAGTACTTC	CASSFFTGVEQYF
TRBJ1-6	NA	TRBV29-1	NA	TGCAGCAGTGAAGGGATGGGTTCACCCCTCCACTTT	CSSEGMGSPLHF
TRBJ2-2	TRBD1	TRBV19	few	TGTGCCAGTAGTATAGGAGGGGGCATCGGGGAGCTGTTTTTT	CASSIGGGIGELFF
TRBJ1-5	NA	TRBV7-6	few	TGTGCCAGCAGCTCCTCGACAGCCACCTCCACCAATCAGCCCCAGCATTTT	CASSSSTATSTNQPQHF
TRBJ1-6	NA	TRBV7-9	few	TGTGCCAGCAGCCCCGACTACCCGACACATTCAAGTAATTCACCCCTCCACTTT	CASSPDYPTHSSNSPLHF
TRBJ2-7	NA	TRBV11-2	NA	TGTGCCAGCAGTCTTCTCAACGGGGGTTCCTACGAGCAGTACTTC	CASSLLNGGSYEQYF
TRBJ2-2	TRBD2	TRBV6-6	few	TGTGCCAGCAGCCCCGGGACTAGCACCGGGGAGCTGTTTTTT	CASSPGTSTGELFF
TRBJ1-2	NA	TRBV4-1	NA	TGCGCCAGCAGCCAAGACCCTAAGGGCACTAACTATGGCTACACCTTC	CASSQDPKGTNYGYTF
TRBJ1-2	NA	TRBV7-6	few	TGTGCCAGCAGTTACTCTGGGGAGGGGTATGGCTACACCTTC	CASSYSGEGYGYTF
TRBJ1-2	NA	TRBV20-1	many	TGCAGTGCCCCTTTCTATGGCTACACCTTC	CSAPFYGYTF
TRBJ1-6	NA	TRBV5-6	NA	TGTGCCAGCAGCTTATGGGGCTCACCCCTCCACTTT	CASSLWGSPLHF
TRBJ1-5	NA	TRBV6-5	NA	TGTGCCAGCAGTTCAGGGGCTGGGGATAGCAATCAGCCCCAGCATTTT	CASSSGAGDSNQPQHF
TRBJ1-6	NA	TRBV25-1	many	TGTGCCAGCAGTGACTCCTTCCCCTCGGATTCACCCCTCCACTTT	CASSDSFPSDSPLHF
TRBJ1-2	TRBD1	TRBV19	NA	TGTGCCAGTAGGCCGGGACAGGGGGCCGACTATGGCTACACCTTC	CASRPGQGADYGYTF
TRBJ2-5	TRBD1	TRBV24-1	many	TGTGCCACCAGTGCCCAGACAGGGCCGGGAGAGACCCAGTACTTC	CATSAQTGPGETQYF
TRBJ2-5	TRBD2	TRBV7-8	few	TGTGCCACCCTACTAGCGGGGGGACGAGGGGAGACCCAGTACTTC	CATLLAGGRGETQYF
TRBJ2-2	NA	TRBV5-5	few	TGTGCCAGCAGCTTCGAGCGGAGGAACACCGGGGAGCTGTTTTTT	CASSFERRNTGELFF
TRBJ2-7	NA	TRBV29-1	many	TGCAGCGTTGTAGGGTGGGCGGGATACGAGCAGTACTTC	CSVVGWAGYEQYF
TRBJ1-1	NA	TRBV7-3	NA	TGTGCCAGCAGCTTAATAGCGGCTTTCTTT	CASSLIAAFF
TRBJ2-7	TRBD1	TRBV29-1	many	TGCAGCGTTGGGGACAGGGAGGAGCAGTACTTC	CSVGDREEQYF
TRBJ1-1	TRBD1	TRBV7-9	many	TGTGCCAGCAGCCCGCACGGACAGGGCGGCACTGAAGCTTTCTTT	CASSPHGQGGTEAFF
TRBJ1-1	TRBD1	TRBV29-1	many	TGCAGCGTTGATCAAGGGGGCGGGACTGAAGCTTTCTTT	CSVDQGGGTEAFF
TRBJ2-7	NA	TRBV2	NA	TGTGCCAGCGGCCTCCCCGGCAGCGAGTCCTACGAGCAGTACTTC	CASGLPGSESYEQYF
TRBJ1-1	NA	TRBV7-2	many	TGTGCCAGCAGCTCGTCGAGGGACACTGAAGCTTTCTTT	CASSSSRDTEAFF
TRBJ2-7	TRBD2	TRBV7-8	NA	TGTGCCAGCAGCTTAGATAGCGGGAGAACCACCTACGAGCAGTACTTC	CASSLDSGRTTYEQYF
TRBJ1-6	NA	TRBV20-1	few	TGCAGTGCCGACCTGGGACATCTCAATTCACCCCTCCACTTT	CSADLGHLNSPLHF
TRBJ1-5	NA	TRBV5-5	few	TGTGCCAGCAGGTTGACAGCCGGGAGCAATCAGCCCCAGCATTTT	CASRLTAGSNQPQHF
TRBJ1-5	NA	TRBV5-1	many	TGTGCCAGCAGCGAACGGGGGGGAAATCAGCCCCAGCATTTT	CASSERGGNQPQHF
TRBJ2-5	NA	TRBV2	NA	TGTGCCAGCGGCCAAGTATTGATGGCGGAGACCCAGTACTTC	CASGQVLMAETQYF
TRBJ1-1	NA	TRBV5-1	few	TGCGCCAGCAGCTACCGGAGAGAGGCTTCGAACACTGAAGCTTTCTTT	CASSYRREASNTEAFF
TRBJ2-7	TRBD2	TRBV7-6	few	TGTGCCAGCAGCAGGAGTAGCGGGAGTTTCTCCTACGAGCAGTACTTC	CASSRSSGSFSYEQYF